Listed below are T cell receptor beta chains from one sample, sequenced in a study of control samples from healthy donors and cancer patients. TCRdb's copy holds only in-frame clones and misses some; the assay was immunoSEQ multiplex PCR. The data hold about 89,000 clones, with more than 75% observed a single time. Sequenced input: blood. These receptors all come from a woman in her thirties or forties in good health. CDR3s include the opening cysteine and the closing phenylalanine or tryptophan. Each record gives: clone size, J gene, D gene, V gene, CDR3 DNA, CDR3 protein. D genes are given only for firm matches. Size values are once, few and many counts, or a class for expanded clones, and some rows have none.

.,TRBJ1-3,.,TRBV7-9,TGTGCCAGCAGCTTTGGCCCCCTGAGGGCTGGAAACACCATATATTTT,CASSFGPLRAGNTIYF
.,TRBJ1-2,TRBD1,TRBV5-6,TGTGCCAGCAGCCTAGCCGGGACAGGGGGCTTTAAGGGCTACACCTTC,CASSLAGTGGFKGYTF
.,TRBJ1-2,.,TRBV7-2,TGTGCCAGCAGCTTAGAGAGGAGTCCAGGGCGCGGGGATGGCTACACCTTC,CASSLERSPGRGDGYTF
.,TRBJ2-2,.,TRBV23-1,TGCGCCAGCACCCCGGGATGGACAGTCTACACCGGGGAGCTGTTTTTT,CASTPGWTVYTGELFF
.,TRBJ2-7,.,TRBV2,TGTGCCAGCAGTGTTTCAGCGGGCTCCTACGAGCAGTACTTC,CASSVSAGSYEQYF
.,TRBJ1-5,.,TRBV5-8,TGTGCCAGCAGCTTCCCGGACCAGCATTTT,CASSFPDQHF
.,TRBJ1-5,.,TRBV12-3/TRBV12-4,TGTGCCAGCAGTACAGGGTCGGCCCAGCATTTT,CASSTGSAQHF
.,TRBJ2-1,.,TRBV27,TGTGCCAGCAGTCTCTCTGCCGGGACGGTCTACAATGAGCAGTTCTTC,CASSLSAGTVYNEQFF
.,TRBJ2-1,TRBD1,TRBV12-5,TGTGCTAGTGGTTCGGGACAGGTTACCTACAATGAGCAGTTCTTC,CASGSGQVTYNEQFF
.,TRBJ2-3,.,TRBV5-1,TGCGCCAGCAGCTTGTCTTTCGGCAGGACCGTGGATACGCAGTATTTT,CASSLSFGRTVDTQYF
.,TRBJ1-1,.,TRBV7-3,TGTGCCAGCAGCTTAAACGGGCCGAACACTGAAGCTTTCTTT,CASSLNGPNTEAFF
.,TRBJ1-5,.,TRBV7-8,TGTGCCAGCAGCTCAGGGGCCCCCGGGGGCAATCAGCCCCAGCATTTT,CASSSGAPGGNQPQHF
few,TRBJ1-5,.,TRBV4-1,TGCGCCAGCAGCCAAGAACGCCTTACAGCGCTATCCAATCAGCCCCAGCATTTT,CASSQERLTALSNQPQHF
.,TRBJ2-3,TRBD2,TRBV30,TGTGCGTACGCCCGAAGCGGGGGGGGCACAGATACGCAGTATTTT,CAYARSGGGTDTQYF
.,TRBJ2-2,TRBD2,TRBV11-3,TGTGCCAGCAGCCTTACGGTCCCGAACCGACTAGCACACACCGGGGAGCTGTTTTTT,CASSLTVPNRLAHTGELFF
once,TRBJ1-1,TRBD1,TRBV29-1,TGCAGCGTCGGATTAACAGGGGGACCTGAAGCTTTCTTT,CSVGLTGGPEAFF
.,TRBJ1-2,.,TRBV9,TGTGCCAGCAGCCCGGAGGTAGGCGATGGCTACACCTTC,CASSPEVGDGYTF
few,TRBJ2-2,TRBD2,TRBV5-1,TGCGCCAGCAGCTCATCCGGGACTAGCGGGGGGACCGGGGAGCTGTTTTTT,CASSSSGTSGGTGELFF
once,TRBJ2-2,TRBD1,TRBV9,TGTGCCAGCAGCCTAGGGACAGGGGCGGCCACCGGGGAGCTGTTTTTT,CASSLGTGAATGELFF
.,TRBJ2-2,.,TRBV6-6,TGTGCCAGCGGGGGGGCTGACACCGGGGAGCTGTTTTTT,CASGGADTGELFF
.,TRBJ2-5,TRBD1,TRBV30,TGTGCCTGGAGTAGAAGGGGGCCAAGGGAGACCCAGTACTTC,CAWSRRGPRETQYF
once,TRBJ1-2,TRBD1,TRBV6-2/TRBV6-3,TGTGCCAGCACCCCGAAAACAGGGGGATATGGCTACACCTTC,CASTPKTGGYGYTF
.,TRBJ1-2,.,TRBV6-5,TGTGCCAGTGAAGGGACCACCCGGGCCTATGGCTACACCTTC,CASEGTTRAYGYTF
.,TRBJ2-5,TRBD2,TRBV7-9,TGTGCCAGCAGCCCCACCGGGACTACAACCTACTTC,CASSPTGTTTYF
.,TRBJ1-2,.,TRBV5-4,TGTGCCAGCAGCTTGGACGGGAGAGGTAAAGGCTACACCTTC,CASSLDGRGKGYTF
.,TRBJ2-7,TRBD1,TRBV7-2,TGTGCCAGCAGCTTAGCGGTAGGGGGCATAAGCTCCTACGAGCAGTACTTC,CASSLAVGGISSYEQYF